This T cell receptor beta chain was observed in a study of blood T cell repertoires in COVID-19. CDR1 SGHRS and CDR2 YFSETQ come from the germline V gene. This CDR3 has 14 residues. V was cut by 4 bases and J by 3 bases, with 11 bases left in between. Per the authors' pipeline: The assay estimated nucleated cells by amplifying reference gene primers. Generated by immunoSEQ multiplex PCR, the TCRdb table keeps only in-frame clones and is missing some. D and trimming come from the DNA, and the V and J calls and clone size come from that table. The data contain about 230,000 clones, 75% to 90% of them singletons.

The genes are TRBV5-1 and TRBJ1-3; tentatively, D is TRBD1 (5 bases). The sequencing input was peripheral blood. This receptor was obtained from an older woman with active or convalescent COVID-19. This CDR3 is CASSPRVGGNTIYF. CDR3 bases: TGCGCCAGCAGCCCCAGGGTGGGTGGAAACACCATATATTTT.